Listed here is a single T cell receptor (beta chain). Its cognate antigen is unknown. V was pared by 3 bases and J by 8 bases, with 11 bases between. CDR3 size: 13 residues. The germline V gene has CDR1 SGHTA and CDR2 FQGNSA. The data stem from a study of post-analysis software for immune sequencing data. Tagging with unique molecular identifiers was a feature of the TCR beta cDNA libraries. Starting from approximately 1 to 10 million T cells, the study yielded roughly 0.5 million cDNA molecules. TCRdb itself ran the PCR reads through MiXCR, one entry per CDR3 protein. The table lists hundreds of thousands of distinct CDR3 sequences, approximately 30% of them singletons, with under 0.7% in the top ten. General observations from the study: When patients were compared with controls, four or five TRBV segments were more frequent, TRBV5-6, TRBV5-1 and TRBV20-1 among them.

The rearrangement uses TRBV7-2 and TRBJ1-5; D not resolved. The clonotype comes from a girl aged 5-17 years with multiple sclerosis. The sequencing sample was made of blood. The chain's CDR3 is CASSFEGIKPQHF. In nucleotides, the CDR3 is TGTGCCAGCAGCTTTGAGGGTATAAAGCCCCAGCATTTT.